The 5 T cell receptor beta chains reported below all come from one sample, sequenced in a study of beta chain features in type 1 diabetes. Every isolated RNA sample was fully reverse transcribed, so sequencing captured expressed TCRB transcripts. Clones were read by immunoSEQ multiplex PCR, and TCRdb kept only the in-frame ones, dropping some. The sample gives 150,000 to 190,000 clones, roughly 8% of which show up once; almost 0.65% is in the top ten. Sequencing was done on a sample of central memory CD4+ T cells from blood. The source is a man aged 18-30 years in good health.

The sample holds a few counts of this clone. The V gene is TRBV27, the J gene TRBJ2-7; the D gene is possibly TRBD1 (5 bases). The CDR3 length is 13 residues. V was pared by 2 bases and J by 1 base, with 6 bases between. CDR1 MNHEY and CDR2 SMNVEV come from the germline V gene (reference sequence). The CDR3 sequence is CASSLQGSYEQYF. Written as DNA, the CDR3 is TGTGCCAGCAGTTTACAGGGATCCTACGAGCAGTACTTC.

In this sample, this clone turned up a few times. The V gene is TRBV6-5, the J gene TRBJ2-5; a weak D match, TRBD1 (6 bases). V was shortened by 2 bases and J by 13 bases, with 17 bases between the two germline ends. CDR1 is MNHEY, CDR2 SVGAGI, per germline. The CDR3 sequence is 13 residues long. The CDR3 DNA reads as TGTGCCAGCAGTTACACCCGGGCAGACAGGTGGTACTTC. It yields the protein CASSYTRADRWYF.

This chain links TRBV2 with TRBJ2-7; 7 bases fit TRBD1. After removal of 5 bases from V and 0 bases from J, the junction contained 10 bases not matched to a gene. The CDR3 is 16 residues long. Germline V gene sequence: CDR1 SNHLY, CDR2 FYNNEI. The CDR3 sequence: CASSFGQVLSSYEQYF. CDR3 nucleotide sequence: TGTGCCAGCAGTTTCGGACAGGTCCTGAGCTCCTACGAGCAGTACTTC.

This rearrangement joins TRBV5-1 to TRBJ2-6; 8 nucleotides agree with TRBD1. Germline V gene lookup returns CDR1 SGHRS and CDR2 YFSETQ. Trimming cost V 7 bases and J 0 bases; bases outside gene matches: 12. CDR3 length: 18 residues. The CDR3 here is CASGLRTGFTSGANVLTF. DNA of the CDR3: TGCGCCAGCGGGCTCCGGACAGGGTTTACCTCTGGGGCCAACGTCCTGACTTTC.

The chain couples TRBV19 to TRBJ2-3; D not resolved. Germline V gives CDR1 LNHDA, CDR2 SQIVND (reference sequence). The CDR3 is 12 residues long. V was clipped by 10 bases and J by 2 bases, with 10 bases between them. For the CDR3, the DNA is TGTGCCATACGTGGAGACACAGATACGCAGTATTTT. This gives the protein CAIRGDTDTQYF.